Each of the 23 T cell receptor beta chains below was sequenced from the same sample in a study of blood T cell repertoires in COVID-19. TCRdb's table, derived via immunoSEQ multiplex PCR, lists solely in-frame clones and lacks some. Of roughly 400,000 clones in the sample, around 87% were seen once. What was sequenced was peripheral blood. These receptor sequences come from a woman aged 55-69 years with COVID-19, enrolled during active disease.

The table lists this clone with a count of one. The rearrangement uses TRBV5-6 and TRBJ1-4; weak D call: TRBD1 (5 bases). This CDR3 spans 17 amino acids. V was cut by 2 bases and J by 7 bases, with 21 bases left in between. Per germline, CDR1 SGHDT and CDR2 YYEEEE. CDR3 bases: TGTGCCAGCAGCTTCAGTGGTTCGGGGGAGAAGGGTGAAAAACTGTTTTTT. It codes for CASSFSGSGEKGEKLFF.

The chain is built from TRBV4-2 and TRBJ2-1; 11 bases line up with TRBD1. The CDR3 length is 16 residues. V shed 3 bases and J 3 bases; nucleotides not matched to a gene: 4. Per germline, CDR1 LGHNA and CDR2 YNFKEQ. CDR3 protein: CASSHRGQGDYNEQFF. The CDR3 nucleotides are TGTGCCAGCAGCCACAGGGGACAGGGGGACTACAATGAGCAGTTCTTC.

The chain employs TRBV6-5 and TRBJ1-2; tentative D call: TRBD1 (5 bases). Germline V CDR1 and CDR2: MNHEY, SVGAGI. The CDR3 sequence is 15 residues long. V lost 6 bases and J 0 bases, leaving 14 bases between the germline ends. CDR3 in amino acids: CASRETVLANYGYTF. The CDR3 DNA reads as TGTGCCAGCAGGGAGACAGTTTTGGCTAACTATGGCTACACCTTC.

The rearrangement joins TRBV2 to TRBJ2-3; maybe TRBD1 (6 bases). The length of the CDR3 is 13 residues. Trimming removed 5 bases from V and 5 bases from J, with 11 bases in between. Germline loops: CDR1 SNHLY, CDR2 FYNNEI. The DNA of the CDR3 is TGTGCCAGCAGTACAGGGTGGAGAGATACGCAGTATTTT. It specifies CASSTGWRDTQYF.

The chain is built from TRBV9 and TRBJ2-7; possibly TRBD2 for D (6 bases). CDR3 length: 14 amino acids. Germline V lookup: CDR1 SGDLS, CDR2 YYNGEE. V was trimmed by 2 bases and J by 5 bases, leaving 14 bases between them. The CDR3 region has the DNA TGTGCCAGCAGCGTCGGCGGGGTCCCCCACGAGCAGTACTTC. Protein product: CASSVGGVPHEQYF.

The chain has TRBV5-4 and TRBJ1-6; no clear D. Trimming cost V 3 bases and J 6 bases, with 25 bases left between them. Germline V lookup: CDR1 SGHNT, CDR2 YYREEE (reference sequence). This CDR3 has 19 residues. The CDR3 spells CASSSSPGRFGDVNSPLHF. The CDR3 DNA sequence: TGTGCCAGCAGCTCCTCTCCGGGGAGGTTTGGTGATGTTAATTCACCCCTCCACTTT.

The chain recombines TRBV2 with TRBJ2-2; 10 bases match TRBD2. Unmatched junction bases numbered 3, after V lost 4 bases and J lost 4 bases. Germline V CDR1 and CDR2: SNHLY, FYNNEI. The CDR3 covers 15 residues. The CDR3 here is CASSGSGGTTGELFF. For the CDR3, the DNA is TGTGCCAGCAGTGGTAGCGGGGGGACCACCGGGGAGCTGTTTTTT.

The chain joins TRBV7-8 to TRBJ2-1; D call uncertain. CDR1 and CDR2 from the germline V gene are SGHVS and FQNEAQ. The CDR3 has 11 residues. Trimming cost V 5 bases and J 6 bases, with 5 bases left between them. The DNA of the CDR3 is TGTGCCAGCAGCCTTATCAATGAGCAGTTCTTC. Protein sequence: CASSLINEQFF.

Comments on this clone: The sample holds other DNA sequences that translate to the same CDR3. The rearrangement links TRBV29-1 to TRBJ1-1; perhaps TRBD1 as D (6 bases). CDR1 is SQVTM and CDR2 is ANQGSEA in the germline V gene. The CDR3 sequence is 11 residues long. The CDR3 DNA sequence: TGCAGTGTACAGGGTTACACTGAAGCTTTCTTT. It specifies CSVQGYTEAFF.

The chain uses TRBV2 and TRBJ2-7, with 10 bases matching TRBD1. The ends lost 3 bases at V and 3 bases at J; junction bases unmatched: 2. Looked up from germline, CDR1 is SNHLY and CDR2 is FYNNEI. This CDR3 is 14 amino acids long. The CDR3, as DNA: TGTGCCAGCAGTGAGGGACAGGGGCGCTACGAGCAGTACTTC. It codes for CASSEGQGRYEQYF.

The chain is built from TRBV18 and TRBJ1-2; D uncertain. This CDR3 has 15 residues. From germline, CDR1 is KGHSH and CDR2 LQKENI. The germline V and J ends were trimmed by 6 bases and 0 bases, with 14 bases remaining between them. The CDR3 coding sequence is TGTGCCAGCTCCCAGACACGGGAAGCTAACTATGGCTACACCTTC. Its protein is CASSQTREANYGYTF.

J is TRBJ2-3 and V is TRBV11-2; the D gene is possibly TRBD1 (6 bases). This CDR3 has 15 residues. V dropped 4 bases and J dropped 4 bases, with 15 bases sitting between them. Germline CDR1 reads SGHAT; CDR2 reads FQNNGV. The CDR3 nucleotides are TGTGCCAGCAGCTACGACAGGTCTCCCCCAGATACGCAGTATTTT. Its translation is CASSYDRSPPDTQYF.

V usage is TRBV10-3 and J usage is TRBJ1-1, with a possible D match to TRBD1 (5 bases). Trimming pared 0 bases from V and 1 base from J, leaving 9 bases between. The CDR3 runs 15 residues. CDR1 and CDR2 from the germline V gene are ENHRY and SYGVKD. CDR3 region: CAISESGRANTEAFF. Here the CDR3 DNA reads TGTGCCATCAGTGAGTCGGGCAGGGCGAACACTGAAGCTTTCTTT.

Comment on this clone: Germline and junction disagree at one end, which may indicate a read error. V gene TRBV5-1 combines with J gene TRBJ1-2; 9 bases are shared with TRBD1. Per germline, CDR1 SGHRS and CDR2 YFSETQ. The CDR3 is 15 amino acids. CDR3 coding DNA: TGCGCCAGCAGTTTGGGGGACAGGGCGTCGGTCGGCTACACCTTC. This sequence encodes CASSLGDRASVGYTF.

V and J are TRBV5-1 and TRBJ2-7; 9 bases are a match to TRBD1. V was clipped by 3 bases and J by 4 bases; unmatched bases: 5. This CDR3 spans 14 amino acids. Looked up from germline, CDR1 is SGHRS and CDR2 is YFSETQ. CDR3 sequence: CASSSGQGLYEQYF. CDR3 in DNA: TGCGCCAGCAGCTCAGGACAGGGGTTATACGAGCAGTACTTC.

The chain couples TRBV7-9 to TRBJ1-1; 7 bases match TRBD1. The CDR3 runs 15 residues. Per germline, CDR1 SEHNR and CDR2 FQNEAQ (reference sequence). The ends lost 3 bases at V and 2 bases at J; junction bases unmatched: 6. CDR3 region: CASSLAGQLNTEAFF. The CDR3, as DNA: TGTGCCAGCAGCTTGGCGGGACAGTTAAACACTGAAGCTTTCTTT. The variable domain in full, completed from reference TRBV7-9 and TRBJ1-1, reads DTGVSQNPRHKITKRGQNVTFRCDPISEHNRLYWYRQTLGQGPEFLTYFQNEAQLEKSRLLSDRFSAERPKGSFSTLEIQRTEQGDSAMYLCASSLAGQLNTEAFFGQGTRLTVV.

The rearrangement uses TRBV2 and TRBJ1-2; tentatively, D is TRBD1 (6 bases). The CDR3 is made up of 14 amino acids. Germline assignment: CDR1 SNHLY and CDR2 FYNNEI. V lost 4 bases and J lost 0, with 9 bases in between. The CDR3 nucleotides are TGTGCCAGCAGTGGCAGGGACACTAACTATGGCTACACCTTC. Its translation: CASSGRDTNYGYTF.

V and J are TRBV5-1 and TRBJ2-2, with D unclear. The CDR3 covers 14 residues. V was cut by 3 bases and J by 4 bases, with 10 bases left in between. From germline, CDR1 is SGHRS and CDR2 YFSETQ. The CDR3 loop reads CASSSALSTGELFF. CDR3 bases: TGCGCCAGCAGCTCCGCGTTAAGCACCGGGGAGCTGTTTTTT.

The rearrangement uses TRBV12-3 or TRBV12-4 and TRBJ2-1; TRBD2 agrees at 8 bases. CDR3 length: 13 amino acids. V was clipped by 4 bases and J by 12 bases; unmatched bases: 8. The CDR3 here is CASSSTRSGAQFF. The CDR3 DNA reads as TGTGCCAGCAGTTCAACCCGTAGCGGGGCGCAGTTCTTC.

The V gene is TRBV28, the J gene TRBJ2-1, with 8 bases identical to TRBD1. Unmatched junction bases numbered 15, after V lost 4 bases and J lost 1 base. The CDR3 sequence is 19 residues long. Looked up from germline, CDR1 is MDHEN and CDR2 is SYDVKM. The CDR3 loop is CASSSIPTGDLFSYNEQFF. The CDR3 bases are TGTGCCAGCAGTTCTATTCCGACAGGGGATCTCTTTTCCTACAATGAGCAGTTCTTC.

This clone was counted a few times. The chain combines TRBV7-9 with TRBJ1-1; D gene ambiguous. There are 13 residues in the CDR3. Trimming left V 11 bases short and J 1 base short, with 14 bases between. Germline V gives CDR1 SEHNR, CDR2 FQNEAQ (reference sequence). CDR3: CAVRVTANTEAFF. CDR3 nucleotide sequence: TGTGCCGTTCGAGTCACAGCGAACACTGAAGCTTTCTTT.

The J gene is TRBJ2-4, the V gene TRBV7-8; 7 positions agree with TRBD1. Trimming at V came to 3 bases and at J to 4 bases, leaving 12 bases not matched to a gene. CDR1 and CDR2 (germline): SGHVS, FQNEAQ. The CDR3 is made up of 17 amino acids. Written as DNA, the CDR3 is TGTGCCAGCAGCTTGCGAGGGCAGGGGGACGGGAAAAACATTCAGTACTTC. This encodes CASSLRGQGDGKNIQYF.

This clone was seen more than once but under ten times. Mismatch with germline at one junction end may stem from a read error. V usage is TRBV10-3 and J usage is TRBJ1-1; 10 bases agree with TRBD1. Germline V gene data show CDR1 as ENHRY and CDR2 as SYGVKD. The CDR3 is 11 amino acids. CDR3 DNA sequence: TGTGCCATCAGTTCGGGACAGGGGTACAGCTTT. Its translation: CAISSGQGYSF.